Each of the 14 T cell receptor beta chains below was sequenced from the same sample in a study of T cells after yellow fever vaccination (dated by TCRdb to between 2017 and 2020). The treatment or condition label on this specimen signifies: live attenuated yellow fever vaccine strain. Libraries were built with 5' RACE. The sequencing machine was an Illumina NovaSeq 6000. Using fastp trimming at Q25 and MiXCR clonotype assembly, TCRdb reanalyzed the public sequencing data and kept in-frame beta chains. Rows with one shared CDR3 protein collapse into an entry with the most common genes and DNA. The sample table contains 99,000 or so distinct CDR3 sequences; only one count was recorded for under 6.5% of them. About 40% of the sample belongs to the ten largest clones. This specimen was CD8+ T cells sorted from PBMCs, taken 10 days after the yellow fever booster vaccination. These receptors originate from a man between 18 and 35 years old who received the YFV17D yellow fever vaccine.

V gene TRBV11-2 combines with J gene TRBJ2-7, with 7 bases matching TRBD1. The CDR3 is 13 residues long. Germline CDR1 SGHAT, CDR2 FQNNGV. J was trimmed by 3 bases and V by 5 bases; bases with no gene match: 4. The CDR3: CASSGDSYYEQYF. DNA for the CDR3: TGTGCCAGCAGCGGGGACAGCTACTACGAGCAGTACTTC.

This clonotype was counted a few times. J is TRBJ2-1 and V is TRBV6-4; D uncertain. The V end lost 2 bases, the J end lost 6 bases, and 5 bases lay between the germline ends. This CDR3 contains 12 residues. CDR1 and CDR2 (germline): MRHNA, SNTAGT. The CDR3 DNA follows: TGTGCCAGCAGTGACCTGGGCAATGAGCAGTTCTTC. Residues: CASSDLGNEQFF.

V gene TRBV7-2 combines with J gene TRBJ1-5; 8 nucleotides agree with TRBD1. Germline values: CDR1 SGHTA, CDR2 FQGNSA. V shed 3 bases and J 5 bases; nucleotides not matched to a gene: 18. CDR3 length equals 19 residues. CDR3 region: CASSFLPPSRGRFDQPQHF. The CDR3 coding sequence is TGTGCCAGCAGCTTCTTACCGCCCTCCAGGGGGCGATTTGATCAGCCCCAGCATTTT. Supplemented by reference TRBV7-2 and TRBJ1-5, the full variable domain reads GAGVSQSPSNKVTEKGKDVELRCDPISGHTALYWYRQSLGQGLEFLIYFQGNSAPDKSGLPSDRFSAERTGGSVSTLTIQRTQQEDSAVYLCASSFLPPSRGRFDQPQHFGDGTRLSIL.

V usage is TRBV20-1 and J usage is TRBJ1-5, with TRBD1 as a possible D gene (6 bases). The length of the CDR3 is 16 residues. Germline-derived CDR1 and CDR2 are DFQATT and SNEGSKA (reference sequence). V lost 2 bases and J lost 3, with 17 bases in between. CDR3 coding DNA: TGCAGTGCTAGATCCGGACAACAGGGCTTCAATCAGCCCCAGCATTTT. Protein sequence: CSARSGQQGFNQPQHF.

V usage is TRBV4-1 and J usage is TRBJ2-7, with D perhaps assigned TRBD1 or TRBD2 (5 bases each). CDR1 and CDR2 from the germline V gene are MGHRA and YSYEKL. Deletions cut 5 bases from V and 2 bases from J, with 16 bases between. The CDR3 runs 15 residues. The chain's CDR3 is CASSFDRDGAYEQYF. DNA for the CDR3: TGCGCCAGCAGCTTCGACCGGGACGGAGCCTACGAGCAGTACTTC.

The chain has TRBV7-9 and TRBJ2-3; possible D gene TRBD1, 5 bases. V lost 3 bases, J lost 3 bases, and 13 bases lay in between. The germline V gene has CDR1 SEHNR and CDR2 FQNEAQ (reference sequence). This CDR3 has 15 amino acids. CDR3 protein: CASSLPDKKTDTQYF. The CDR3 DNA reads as TGTGCCAGCAGCTTGCCGGACAAAAAAACAGATACGCAGTATTTT.

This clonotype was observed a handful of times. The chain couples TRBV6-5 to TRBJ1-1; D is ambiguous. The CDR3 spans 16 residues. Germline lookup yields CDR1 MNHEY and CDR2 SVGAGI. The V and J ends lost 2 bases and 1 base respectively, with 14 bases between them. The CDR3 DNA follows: TGTGCCAGCAGTTACAATGGGCTCCGGGGGAACACTGAAGCTTTCTTT. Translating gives CASSYNGLRGNTEAFF.

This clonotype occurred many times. The CDR3 loop reads CASSLNQGYEQYV. In nucleotides, the CDR3 is TGCGCCAGCAGCTTGAATCAGGGCTACGAGCAGTACGTC. The chain uses TRBV5-1 and TRBJ2-7, with D possibly being TRBD1 (5 bases). Germline V gives CDR1 SGHRS, CDR2 YFSETQ. V gave up 1 base and J gave up 3 bases, with 8 bases separating them. The CDR3 is made up of 13 amino acids.

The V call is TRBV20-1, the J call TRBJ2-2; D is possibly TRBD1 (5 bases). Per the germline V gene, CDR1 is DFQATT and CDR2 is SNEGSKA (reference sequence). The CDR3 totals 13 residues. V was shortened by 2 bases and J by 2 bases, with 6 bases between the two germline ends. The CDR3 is CSARRGNTGELFF. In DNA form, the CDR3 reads TGCAGTGCTAGAAGGGGTAACACCGGGGAGCTGTTTTTT.

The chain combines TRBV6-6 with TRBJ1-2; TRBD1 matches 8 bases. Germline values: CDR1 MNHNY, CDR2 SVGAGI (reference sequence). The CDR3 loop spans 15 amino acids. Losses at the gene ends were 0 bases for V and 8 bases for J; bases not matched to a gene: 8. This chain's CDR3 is CASSYSYSGGMGYTF. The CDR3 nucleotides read TGTGCCAGCAGTTACTCTTACTCAGGGGGCATGGGCTACACCTTC.

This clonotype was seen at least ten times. CDR3 coding DNA: TGTGCCAGCAGTATTCCCCGAGCCCACAATGAGCAGTTCTTC. Translating gives CASSIPRAHNEQFF. The rearrangement uses TRBV12-3 or TRBV12-4 and TRBJ2-1; D remains unclear. V lost 5 bases and J lost 5, with 13 bases in between. This CDR3 region has 14 residues.

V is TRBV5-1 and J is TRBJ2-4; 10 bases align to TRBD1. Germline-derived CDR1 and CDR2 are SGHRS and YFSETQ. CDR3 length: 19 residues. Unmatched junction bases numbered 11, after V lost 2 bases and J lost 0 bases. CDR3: CASSFFRTGGTKAKNIQYF. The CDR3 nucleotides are TGCGCCAGCAGCTTTTTTAGGACAGGGGGTACTAAAGCCAAAAACATTCAGTACTTC.

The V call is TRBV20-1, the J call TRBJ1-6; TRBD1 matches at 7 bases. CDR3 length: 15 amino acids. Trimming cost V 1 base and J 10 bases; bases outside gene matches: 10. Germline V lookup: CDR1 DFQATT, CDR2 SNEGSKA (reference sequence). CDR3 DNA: TGCAGTGCTAGAGTTTTCGGACAGGCGAGATCACCCCTCCACTTT. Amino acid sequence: CSARVFGQARSPLHF.

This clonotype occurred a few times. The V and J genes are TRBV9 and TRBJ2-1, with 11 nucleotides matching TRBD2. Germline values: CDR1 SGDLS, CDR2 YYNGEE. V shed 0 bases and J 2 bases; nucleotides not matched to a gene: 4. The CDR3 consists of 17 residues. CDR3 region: CASSVGLAGGPYNEQFF. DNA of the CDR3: TGTGCCAGCAGCGTAGGGCTAGCGGGGGGTCCCTACAATGAGCAGTTCTTC.